This T cell receptor beta chain was profiled in a study of shared clonotypes between healthy human individuals. Some clones are missing from TCRdb's copy, which holds only in-frame ones; the method was immunoSEQ multiplex PCR. The sample has 450,000 to 600,000 clones; 79% are singletons. Germline CDR1 MNHEY, CDR2 SMNVEV (reference sequence). There are 17 residues in the CDR3. The V segment lost 4 bases and the J segment 7 bases; nucleotides outside the gene matches: 14. The V and J genes are TRBV27 and TRBJ2-7, with TRBD2 matching over 12 bases. Material: PBMCs. The TCR sequence derives from a woman aged 40-49 years in good health. Some clones in this sample may be carry-over from other donors' samples. The chain's CDR3 is CASSSDRLAGGSGEQYF. In nucleotides, the CDR3 is TGTGCCAGCAGTTCCGACCGCCTAGCGGGAGGGAGTGGGGAGCAGTACTTC.